This TCR beta chain was captured by sequencing in a study of cytomegalovirus exposure and HLA in healthy donors. Study-wide background: The 120 or so validation repertoires used the same platform as the roughly 700 first-cohort repertoires (as reported by a later analysis).

Repertoires were generated with immunoSEQ multiplex PCR, while TCRdb's copy carries only in-frame clones and drops some. The sample has 65,000 to 80,000 clones; less than 95% are singletons. Deletions cut 1 base from V and 0 bases from J, with 14 bases between. CDR3 length equals 17 residues. Germline V gene lookup returns CDR1 LGHNA and CDR2 YSLEER. The sequence derives from a young woman in good health and CMV-seropositive. Sequenced: PBMCs. The chain employs TRBV4-3 and TRBJ2-3, with TRBD2 as a possible D gene (6 bases). CDR3 nucleotide sequence: TGCGCCAGCAGCCAAGGAGGGGACGGGGGTAGCACAGATACGCAGTATTTT. Protein: CASSQGGDGGSTDTQYF.